This T cell receptor (beta chain) was documented in a study of T cell responses to AZD1222 COVID-19 vaccine. There are 13 residues in the CDR3. CDR1 is SEHNR, CDR2 FQNEAQ, per germline (reference sequence). V was cut by 5 bases and J by 4 bases, with 9 bases left in between. Profiling relied on immunoSEQ multiplex PCR, and the TCRdb table lists in-frame clones only, not all of them. The data show 140,000 to 150,000 clones, approximately 93% seen once. The chain has TRBV7-9 and TRBJ1-5; a possible D gene is TRBD1 (5 bases). Sequencing was performed on peripheral blood, taken after recovery from COVID-19. This clonotype originated in an adult who had recovered from COVID-19. The CDR3 spells CASSRGINQPQHF. CDR3 coding DNA: TGTGCCAGCAGCCGGGGGATAAATCAGCCCCAGCATTTT.